The T cell receptor (beta chain) described here comes from a study of blood T cell repertoires in COVID-19. V was clipped by 3 bases and J by 2 bases, with 5 bases between them. The CDR3 is 13 residues long. Germline V lookup: CDR1 MNHEY, CDR2 SMNVEV (reference sequence). Method: immunoSEQ multiplex PCR; TCRdb's copy keeps in-frame clones and lacks some. Counted here are 45,000 or so clones, around 86% occurring once; the ten biggest clones make up 2% to 2.5%. Sequencing was done on a sample of peripheral blood. The source is a woman in her fifties or sixties with acute or convalescent COVID-19. The V call is TRBV27, the J call TRBJ2-1; D gene ambiguous. CDR3 sequence reads: CASSFEPYNEQFF. The CDR3 region has the DNA TGTGCCAGCAGTTTTGAGCCCTACAATGAGCAGTTCTTC.